This T cell receptor (beta chain) originates from a study of T cell responses to AZD1222 COVID-19 vaccine. Data came from immunoSEQ multiplex PCR; TCRdb stores just in-frame clones and leaves some out. The sample holds approximately 150,000 clones, more than 90% seen once. Per the germline V gene, CDR1 is LGHNA and CDR2 is YNFKEQ. The CDR3 has 15 amino acids. Germline trimming cut 5 bases from V and 4 bases from J; bases unmatched to any gene: 9. The sample consisted of peripheral blood, taken on day 0 of AZD1222 vaccination. The TCR originated in an adult in good health. The V call is TRBV4-2, the J call TRBJ2-3; 7 nucleotides align to TRBD1. The CDR3 DNA reads as TGTGCCAGCAGCTTGCGGCCAGGGGGAGCAGATACGCAGTATTTT. Protein product: CASSLRPGGADTQYF.